Reported below is one T cell receptor beta chain. The entry originates in a study of T cells in tuberculosis. Study-wide context: CD1B tetramers identified T cells specific for mycobacterial lipid GMM. Notes on the study in general: The stringent gate may have excluded weak CD1B-GMM tetramer binders.

The assay was immunoSEQ multiplex PCR, and TCRdb's table has in-frame clones only and misses some. The repertoire holds approximately 59,000 clones, under 90% seen once, with 13% in the top ten. Trimming at V came to 2 bases and at J to 8 bases, leaving 12 bases not matched to a gene. Germline V lookup: CDR1 MDHEN, CDR2 SYDVKM. The length of the CDR3 is 17 residues. Thawed, overnight-rested PBMC were stained with GMM-loaded CD1B tetramer, viability dye and anti-CD3, then sorted. The lipid loaded on the CD1B tetramers was C32 glucose monomycolate from Rhodococcus equi. This sequence joins TRBV28 and TRBJ2-1; 10 nucleotides align to TRBD2. Sequencing was carried out using CD1b-GMM tetramer-negative cells sorted from PBMCs. This TCR was sampled from an adult woman with latent tuberculosis. The CDR3 DNA sequence: TGTGCCAGCAGTTTACTATACAGCGGGAGGGCCAGGGATGAGCAGTTCTTC. As protein: CASSLLYSGRARDEQFF.